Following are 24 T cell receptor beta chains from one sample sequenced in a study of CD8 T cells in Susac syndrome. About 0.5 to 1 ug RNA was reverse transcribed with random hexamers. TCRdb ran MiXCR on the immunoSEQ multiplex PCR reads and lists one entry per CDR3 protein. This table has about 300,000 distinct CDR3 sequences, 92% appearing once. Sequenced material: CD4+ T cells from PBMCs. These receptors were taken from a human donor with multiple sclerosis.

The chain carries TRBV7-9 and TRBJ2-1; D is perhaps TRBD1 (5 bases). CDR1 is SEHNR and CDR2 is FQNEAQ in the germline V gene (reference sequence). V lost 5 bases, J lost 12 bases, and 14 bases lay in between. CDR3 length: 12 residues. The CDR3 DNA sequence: TGTGCCAGCAGCCCGGACATGGCAGCGCAGTTCTTC. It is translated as CASSPDMAAQFF.

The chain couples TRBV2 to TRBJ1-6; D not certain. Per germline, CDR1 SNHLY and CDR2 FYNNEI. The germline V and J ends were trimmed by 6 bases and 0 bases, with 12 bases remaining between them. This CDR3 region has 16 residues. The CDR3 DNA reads TGTGCCAGCAGGATCAGACTGAGCTCCTATAATTCACCCCTCCACTTT. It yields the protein CASRIRLSSYNSPLHF.

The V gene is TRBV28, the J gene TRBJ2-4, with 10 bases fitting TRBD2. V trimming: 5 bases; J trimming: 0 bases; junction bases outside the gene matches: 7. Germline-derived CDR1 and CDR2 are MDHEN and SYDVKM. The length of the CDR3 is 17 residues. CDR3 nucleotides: TGTGCCAGCAGTCGAATCGGACTAGCGGTAGCCAAAAACATTCAGTACTTC. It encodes CASSRIGLAVAKNIQYF.

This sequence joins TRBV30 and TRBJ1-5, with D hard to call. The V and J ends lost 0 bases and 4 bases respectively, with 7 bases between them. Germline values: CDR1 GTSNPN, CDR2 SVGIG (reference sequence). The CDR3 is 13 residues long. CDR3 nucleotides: TGTGCCTGGAGTGTGTTCAGGAATCAGCCCCAGCATTTT. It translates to CAWSVFRNQPQHF.

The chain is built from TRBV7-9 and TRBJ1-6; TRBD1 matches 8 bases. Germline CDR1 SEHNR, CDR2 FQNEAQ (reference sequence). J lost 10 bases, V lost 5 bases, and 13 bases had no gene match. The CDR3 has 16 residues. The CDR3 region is CASSLRDRRFFSPLHF. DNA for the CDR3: TGTGCCAGCAGCCTACGGGACAGGAGGTTTTTCTCACCCCTCCACTTT.

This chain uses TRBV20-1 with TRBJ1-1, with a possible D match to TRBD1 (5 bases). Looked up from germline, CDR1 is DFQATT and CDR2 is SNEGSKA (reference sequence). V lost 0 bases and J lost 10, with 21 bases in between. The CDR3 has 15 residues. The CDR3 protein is CSARDDPLAGTPAFF. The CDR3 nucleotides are TGCAGTGCTAGAGATGACCCCCTTGCCGGGACCCCAGCTTTCTTT.

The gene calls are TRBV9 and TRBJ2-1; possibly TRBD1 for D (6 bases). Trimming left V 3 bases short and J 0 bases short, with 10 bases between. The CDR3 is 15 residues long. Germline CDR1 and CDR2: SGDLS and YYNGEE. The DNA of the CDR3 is TGTGCCAGCAGCGAGGGGGACGGCTCCTACAATGAGCAGTTCTTC. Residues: CASSEGDGSYNEQFF.

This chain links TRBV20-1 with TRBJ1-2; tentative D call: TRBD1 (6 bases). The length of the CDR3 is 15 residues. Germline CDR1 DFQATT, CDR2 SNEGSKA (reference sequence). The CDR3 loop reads CSAPPGALANYGYTF. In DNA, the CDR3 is TGCAGCGCCCCACCAGGGGCCTTAGCTAACTATGGCTACACCTTC.

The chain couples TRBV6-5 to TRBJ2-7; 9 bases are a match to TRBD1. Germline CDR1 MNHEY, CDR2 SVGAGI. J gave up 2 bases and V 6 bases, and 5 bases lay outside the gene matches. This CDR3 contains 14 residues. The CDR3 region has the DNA TGTGCCAGCAGCCGGGACAGGGTCACCTACGAGCAGTACTTC. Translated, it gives CASSRDRVTYEQYF.

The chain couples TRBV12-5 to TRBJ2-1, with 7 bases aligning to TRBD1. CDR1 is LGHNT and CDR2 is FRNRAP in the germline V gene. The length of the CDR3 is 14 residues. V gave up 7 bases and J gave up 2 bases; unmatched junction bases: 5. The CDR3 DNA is TGTGCTAGTGAAGAGCAGGGGGCCTACAATGAGCAGTTCTTC. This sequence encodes CASEEQGAYNEQFF. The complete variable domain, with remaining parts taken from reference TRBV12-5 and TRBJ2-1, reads DARVTQTPRHKVTEMGQEVTMRCQPILGHNTVFWYRQTMMQGLELLAYFRNRAPLDDSGMPKDRFSAEMPDATLATLKIQPSEPRDSAVYFCASEEQGAYNEQFFGPGTRLTVL.

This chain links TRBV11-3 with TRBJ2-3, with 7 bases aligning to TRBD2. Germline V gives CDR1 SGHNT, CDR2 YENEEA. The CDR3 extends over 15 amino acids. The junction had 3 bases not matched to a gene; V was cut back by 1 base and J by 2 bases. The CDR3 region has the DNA TGTGCCAGCAGCTTAGCGGGAGGCCACACAGATACGCAGTATTTT. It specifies CASSLAGGHTDTQYF.

In DNA, the CDR3 is TGTGCCAGCAGCTTACTCGGCGGCTCTGGAAACACCATATATTTT. As protein: CASSLLGGSGNTIYF. This chain joins TRBV7-9 and TRBJ1-3; no clear D gene. CDR3 length: 15 residues. Trimming pared 2 bases from V and 0 bases from J, leaving 8 bases between. In germline, CDR1 is SEHNR, CDR2 FQNEAQ (reference sequence).

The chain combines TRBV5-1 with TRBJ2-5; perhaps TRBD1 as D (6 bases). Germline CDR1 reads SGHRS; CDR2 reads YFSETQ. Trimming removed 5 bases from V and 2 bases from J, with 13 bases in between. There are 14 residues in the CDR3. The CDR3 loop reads CASSGTTGQETQYF. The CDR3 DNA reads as TGCGCCAGCAGTGGAACAACAGGGCAAGAGACCCAGTACTTC.

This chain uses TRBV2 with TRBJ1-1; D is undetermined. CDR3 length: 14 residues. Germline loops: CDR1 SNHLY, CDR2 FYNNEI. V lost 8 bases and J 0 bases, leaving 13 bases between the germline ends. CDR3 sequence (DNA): TGTGCCAGCCGGCGTTCCTTCATGAACACTGAAGCTTTCTTT. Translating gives CASRRSFMNTEAFF.

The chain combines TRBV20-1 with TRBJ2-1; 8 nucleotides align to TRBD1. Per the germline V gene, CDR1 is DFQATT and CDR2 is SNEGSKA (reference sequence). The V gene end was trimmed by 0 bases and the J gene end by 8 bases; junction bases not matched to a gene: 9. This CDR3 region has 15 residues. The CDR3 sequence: CSARDEGTGMDEQFF. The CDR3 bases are TGCAGTGCTAGAGATGAAGGGACAGGAATGGATGAGCAGTTCTTC.

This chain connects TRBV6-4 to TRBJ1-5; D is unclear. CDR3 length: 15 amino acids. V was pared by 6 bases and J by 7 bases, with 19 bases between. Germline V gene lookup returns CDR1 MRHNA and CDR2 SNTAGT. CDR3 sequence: CASSLNSNADQPQHF. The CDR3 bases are TGTGCCAGCAGCCTAAACTCCAACGCGGACCAGCCCCAGCATTTT.

The CDR3 DNA is TGTGCCAGCACGCAACAGGCGGGCGGGGAGCTGTTTTTT. It encodes CASTQQAGGELFF. V gene TRBV12-3 or TRBV12-4 combines with J gene TRBJ2-2; TRBD1 or TRBD2 may be the D gene (5 bases each). There are 13 residues in the CDR3. Trimming shortened V by 7 bases and J by 7 bases, and 13 bases separated the two germline ends.

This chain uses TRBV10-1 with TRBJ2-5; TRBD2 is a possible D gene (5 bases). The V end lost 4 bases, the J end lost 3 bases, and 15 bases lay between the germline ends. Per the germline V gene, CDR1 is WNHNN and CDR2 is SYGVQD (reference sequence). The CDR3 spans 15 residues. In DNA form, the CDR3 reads TGCGCCAGCAGTGTGGGAGCGACCGGGAAAGAGACCCAGTACTTC. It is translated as CASSVGATGKETQYF.

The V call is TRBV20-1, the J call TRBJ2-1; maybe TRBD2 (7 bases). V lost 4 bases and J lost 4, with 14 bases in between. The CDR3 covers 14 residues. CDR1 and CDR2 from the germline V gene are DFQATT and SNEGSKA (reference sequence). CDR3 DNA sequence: TGCAGTGCTAACTTTGCGGGGGCATACAATGAGCAGTTCTTC. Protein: CSANFAGAYNEQFF.

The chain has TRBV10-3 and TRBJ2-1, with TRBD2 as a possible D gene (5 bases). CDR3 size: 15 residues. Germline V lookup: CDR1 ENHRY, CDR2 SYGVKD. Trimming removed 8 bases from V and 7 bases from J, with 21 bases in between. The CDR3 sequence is CAISSADLGLNEQFF. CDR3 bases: TGTGCCATCTCCTCAGCGGACCTCGGTCTGAATGAGCAGTTCTTC.

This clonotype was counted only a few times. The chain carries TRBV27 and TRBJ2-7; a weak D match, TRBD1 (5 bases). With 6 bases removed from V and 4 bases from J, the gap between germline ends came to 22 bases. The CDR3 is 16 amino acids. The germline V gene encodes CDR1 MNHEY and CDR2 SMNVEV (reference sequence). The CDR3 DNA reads TGTGCCAGCAGCCTGAATCGACAGCGTAATCGGTACGAGCAGTACTTC. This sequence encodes CASSLNRQRNRYEQYF.

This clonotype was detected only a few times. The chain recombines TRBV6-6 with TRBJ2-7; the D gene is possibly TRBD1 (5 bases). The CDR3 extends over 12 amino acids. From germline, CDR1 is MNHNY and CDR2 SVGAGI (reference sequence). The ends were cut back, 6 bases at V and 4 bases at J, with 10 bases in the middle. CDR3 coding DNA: TGTGCCAGCAGCCTGACAGAGTACGAGCAGTACTTC. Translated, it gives CASSLTEYEQYF.

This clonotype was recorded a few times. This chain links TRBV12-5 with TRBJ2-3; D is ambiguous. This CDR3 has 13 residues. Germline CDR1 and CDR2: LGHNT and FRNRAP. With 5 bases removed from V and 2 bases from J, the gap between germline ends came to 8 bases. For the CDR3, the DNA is TGTGCTAGTGGTCGCAGTTACACAGATACGCAGTATTTT. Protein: CASGRSYTDTQYF.

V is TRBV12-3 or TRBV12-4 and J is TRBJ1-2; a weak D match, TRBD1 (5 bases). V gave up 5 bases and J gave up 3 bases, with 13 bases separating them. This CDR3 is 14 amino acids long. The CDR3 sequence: CASSGAPGYYGYTF. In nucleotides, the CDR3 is TGTGCCAGCAGTGGGGCTCCAGGCTACTATGGCTACACCTTC.